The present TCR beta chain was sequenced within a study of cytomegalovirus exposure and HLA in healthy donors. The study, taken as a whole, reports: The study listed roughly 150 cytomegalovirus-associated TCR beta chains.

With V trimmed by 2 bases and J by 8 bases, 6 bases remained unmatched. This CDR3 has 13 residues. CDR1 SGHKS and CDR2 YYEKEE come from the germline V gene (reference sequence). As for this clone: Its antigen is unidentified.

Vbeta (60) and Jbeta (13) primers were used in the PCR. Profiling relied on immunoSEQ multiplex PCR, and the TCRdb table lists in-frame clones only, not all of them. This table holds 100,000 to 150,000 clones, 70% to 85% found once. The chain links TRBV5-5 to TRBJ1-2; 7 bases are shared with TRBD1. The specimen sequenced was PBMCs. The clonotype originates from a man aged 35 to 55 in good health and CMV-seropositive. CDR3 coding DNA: TGTGCCAGCAGCTTATCGACAGGGAACGGCTACACCTTC. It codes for CASSLSTGNGYTF.